The next 21 T cell receptor beta chains were all read from a single sample in a study of human T cells and chemical hapten exposure (TCRdb year 2021). Explained via the paper, the time point label denotes: pre-sensitization, week 0. The treatment or condition label here, explained by the study, means: therapeutic diphenylcyclopropenone sensitization with weekly scalp DPC. Unfractionated whole blood was collected in Tempus Blood RNA tubes, and total RNA was extracted from that blood. Library preparation used RACE. The listed sequencing device is NextSeq 500. TCRdb handled the public reads itself, with Q25 trimming in fastp and clone calling in MiXCR, and kept productive beta chains. Entries that share a CDR3 protein sequence are merged under the most common genes and DNA. The sample contains tens of thousands of distinct CDR3 sequences, 9.5% to 15% of them found a single time. The ten top clones hold 1.5% to 2.5% of the sample.

Sequenced material: whole blood, taken in connection with sensitization to the hapten diphenylcyclopropenone (DPC). Receptor source: a middle-aged woman with alopecia areata. Some clones in this sample may be carry-over from other donors' samples.

V is TRBV6-1 and J is TRBJ2-7, with no clear D. The length of the CDR3 is 10 residues. The germline V gene has CDR1 MNHNS and CDR2 SASEGT. Trimming removed 2 bases from V and 4 bases from J, with 0 bases in between. CDR3 in amino acids: CASSEYEQYF. In nucleotides, the CDR3 is TGTGCCAGCAGTGAATACGAGCAGTACTTC.

Ten or more counts support this clonotype. The chain recombines TRBV19 with TRBJ2-1; TRBD1 might be the D (5 bases). This CDR3 has 13 amino acids. In germline, CDR1 is LNHDA, CDR2 SQIVND (reference sequence). Trimming removed 4 bases from V and 8 bases from J, with 12 bases in between. CDR3 bases: TGTGCCAGTAGTACCTTCGGACACCATGAGCAGTTCTTC. As protein: CASSTFGHHEQFF.

Ten or more counts support this clonotype. The V gene is TRBV3-1, the J gene TRBJ2-7; 9 nucleotides align to TRBD1. Germline assignment: CDR1 LGHDT and CDR2 YNNKEL (reference sequence). V lost 4 bases to trimming and J lost 6 bases; unmatched junction nucleotides: 7. The CDR3 is made up of 14 amino acids. CDR3 residues: CASSPGQGPLEQYF. The CDR3 DNA follows: TGTGCCAGCAGCCCGGGACAGGGCCCTCTCGAGCAGTACTTC.

This clonotype was detected a few times. This sequence joins TRBV19 and TRBJ1-1, with TRBD1 matching 7 bases. Germline assignment: CDR1 LNHDA and CDR2 SQIVND (reference sequence). V was clipped by 2 bases and J by 6 bases; unmatched bases: 3. The CDR3 loop spans 13 amino acids. The CDR3 is CASSIRTGPEAFF. CDR3 sequence (DNA): TGTGCCAGTAGTATAAGGACAGGCCCTGAAGCTTTCTTT.

The chain is built from TRBV4-1 and TRBJ2-1; D is perhaps TRBD2 (6 bases). The CDR3 covers 18 residues. From germline, CDR1 is MGHRA and CDR2 YSYEKL. The germline V and J ends were trimmed by 2 bases and 0 bases, with 17 bases remaining between them. CDR3 residues: CASSQLPGLKTSYNEQFF. CDR3 in DNA: TGCGCCAGCAGCCAACTACCGGGACTTAAGACCTCCTACAATGAGCAGTTCTTC.

In its sample, this clonotype was seen a few times. V gene TRBV5-5 combines with J gene TRBJ2-3; D is ambiguous. V was clipped by 2 bases and J by 2 bases, with 6 bases between them. The length of the CDR3 is 13 residues. The germline V gene has CDR1 SGHKS and CDR2 YYEKEE (reference sequence). The CDR3 DNA follows: TGTGCCAGCAGCTTTTCAGCCACAGATACGCAGTATTTT. As protein: CASSFSATDTQYF.

The chain uses TRBV6-5 and TRBJ2-7; no clear D gene. V dropped 5 bases and J dropped 3 bases, with 14 bases sitting between them. CDR1 MNHEY and CDR2 SVGAGI come from the germline V gene. The CDR3 extends over 14 amino acids. CDR3 region: CASSPGSVVYEQYF. CDR3 bases: TGTGCCAGCAGTCCCGGATCCGTAGTCTACGAGCAGTACTTC.

This clonotype occurred many times. CDR3 residues: CASSSGLAGRGEQYF. CDR3 coding DNA: TGTGCCAGCAGCTCTGGACTAGCGGGAAGAGGCGAGCAGTACTTC. The chain employs TRBV28 and TRBJ2-7; TRBD2 matches 12 bases. Germline lookup yields CDR1 MDHEN and CDR2 SYDVKM. This CDR3 is 15 amino acids long. V shed 6 bases and J 6 bases; nucleotides not matched to a gene: 9.

This chain links TRBV20-1 with TRBJ2-7; 15 bases align to TRBD2. CDR1 is DFQATT and CDR2 is SNEGSKA in the germline V gene (reference sequence). The CDR3 extends over 14 amino acids. The V and J ends lost 6 bases and 2 bases, in that order; junction bases with no gene match: 2. CDR3 nucleotide sequence: TGCAGTGCAGGACTAGCGGGAGGGCCCTACGAGCAGTACTTC. This codes for CSAGLAGGPYEQYF.

By share, this clonotype counts as medium-sized. The chain uses TRBV12-2 and TRBJ2-3; TRBD1, as called in the table, went unchecked against the DNA. TRBV12-2 corresponds to a pseudogene. CDR3 size: 17 residues. CDR3 loop: CASRLGGQKELGNTQYF. CDR3 nucleotide sequence: TGTGCAAGTCGCTTAGGGGGCCAAAAAGAGCTAGGAAATACGCAGTATTTT.

This clonotype occurred many times. The chain joins TRBV10-2 to TRBJ2-7, with 12 bases aligning to TRBD2. V lost 0 bases and J lost 6; bases outside the gene matches: 6. This CDR3 has 16 residues. Germline values: CDR1 WSHSY, CDR2 SAAADI. The CDR3 sequence is CASSESGLAGPLEQYF. CDR3 nucleotides: TGCGCCAGCAGTGAGTCCGGACTAGCGGGGCCCCTCGAGCAGTACTTC.

This clonotype was found many times. The chain joins TRBV19 to TRBJ2-3; D might be TRBD1 or TRBD2, each matching 5 bases. CDR3 length equals 14 residues. Germline V gene lookup returns CDR1 LNHDA and CDR2 SQIVND (reference sequence). V shed 7 bases and J shed 4 bases, with 15 bases lying between them. The CDR3 DNA is TGTGCCAGTACTCCTAGGATGGGGGCAGATACGCAGTATTTT. It encodes CASTPRMGADTQYF.

In this sample, this clonotype turned up a few times. The chain combines TRBV18 with TRBJ1-5; possibly TRBD1 for D (5 bases). CDR3 size: 14 residues. CDR1 is KGHSH, CDR2 LQKENI, per germline. Deletions cut 3 bases from V and 5 bases from J, with 11 bases between. CDR3 bases: TGTGCCAGCTCACCGGACAAGATCGATCAGCCCCAGCATTTT. It encodes CASSPDKIDQPQHF.

This clonotype was recorded many times. CDR3 sequence reads: CASSSRGDGYGYTF. CDR3 sequence (DNA): TGTGCCAGCAGTTCCAGGGGCGACGGCTATGGCTACACCTTC. This chain uses TRBV27 with TRBJ1-2; D is perhaps TRBD1 (6 bases). The V gene lost 4 bases and the J gene lost 4 bases, with 13 bases spanning the gap. Germline V CDR1 and CDR2: MNHEY, SMNVEV (reference sequence). CDR3 length equals 14 residues.

The chain employs TRBV2 and TRBJ2-1; 7 nucleotides align to TRBD1. This CDR3 has 15 amino acids. Unmatched junction bases numbered 10, after V lost 11 bases and J lost 0 bases. Germline V gene data show CDR1 as SNHLY and CDR2 as FYNNEI. The CDR3 reads CAGTQGSSSYNEQFF. The CDR3 DNA reads as TGTGCCGGTACACAGGGGTCTAGCTCCTACAATGAGCAGTTCTTC.

Ten or more counts support this clonotype. J is TRBJ1-1 and V is TRBV5-6; 9 bases align to TRBD1. Germline values: CDR1 SGHDT, CDR2 YYEEEE. This CDR3 has 13 residues. V was pared by 1 base and J by 10 bases, with 5 bases of the junction left unmatched. For the CDR3, the DNA is TGTGCCAGCAGCTTGCCGGGACAGGGAAGAGCTTTCTTT. Its protein product is CASSLPGQGRAFF.

Details on this clonotype: At one of its ends the junction is not consistent with the germline gene, which may arise from a read error. The rearrangement links TRBV13 to TRBJ1-2; possible D gene TRBD1, 5 bases. The CDR3 has 17 residues. The germline gives CDR1 PRHDT, CDR2 FYEKMQ (reference sequence). The CDR3 here is CANSRQLVTGELWGYTF. DNA for the CDR3: TGTGCCAACAGCCGCCAACTTGTTACAGGCGAGTTGTGGGGCTACACCTTC.

This clonotype was detected only a few times. This sequence joins TRBV19 and TRBJ1-2, with D tentatively TRBD1 (5 bases). Germline CDR1 reads LNHDA; CDR2 reads SQIVND (reference sequence). The CDR3 spans 13 residues. V was pared by 0 bases and J by 8 bases, with 10 bases between. This CDR3 reads CASSIDPGNGYTF. In DNA, the CDR3 is TGTGCCAGTAGTATAGACCCAGGGAACGGCTACACCTTC.

The chain couples TRBV7-2 to TRBJ1-2; D gene ambiguous. Per germline, CDR1 SGHTA and CDR2 FQGNSA. V was clipped by 1 base and J by 7 bases, with 7 bases between them. This CDR3 region has 12 residues. The CDR3 DNA sequence: TGTGCCAGCAGCTTAGTGGGGATTGGCTACACCTTC. This codes for CASSLVGIGYTF.

J is TRBJ2-2 and V is TRBV10-1; 9 positions match TRBD1. This CDR3 is 13 amino acids long. V shed 5 bases, J shed 7 bases, and the junction held 2 bases outside the gene matches. Germline lookup yields CDR1 WNHNN and CDR2 SYGVQD (reference sequence). Here the CDR3 reads CASSTGGNGELFF. The CDR3 DNA is TGCGCCAGCAGTACAGGGGGCAACGGGGAGCTGTTTTTT.

This clonotype was seen at least ten times. The chain uses TRBV18 and TRBJ1-5, with D tentatively TRBD1 (5 bases). V lost 1 base and J 2 bases, leaving 15 bases between the germline ends. This CDR3 contains 17 residues. Germline V gene data show CDR1 as KGHSH and CDR2 as LQKENI. In DNA, the CDR3 is TGTGCCAGCTCACCACGAAACAGGCAGAATGGCAATCAGCCCCAGCATTTT. Translation: CASSPRNRQNGNQPQHF.